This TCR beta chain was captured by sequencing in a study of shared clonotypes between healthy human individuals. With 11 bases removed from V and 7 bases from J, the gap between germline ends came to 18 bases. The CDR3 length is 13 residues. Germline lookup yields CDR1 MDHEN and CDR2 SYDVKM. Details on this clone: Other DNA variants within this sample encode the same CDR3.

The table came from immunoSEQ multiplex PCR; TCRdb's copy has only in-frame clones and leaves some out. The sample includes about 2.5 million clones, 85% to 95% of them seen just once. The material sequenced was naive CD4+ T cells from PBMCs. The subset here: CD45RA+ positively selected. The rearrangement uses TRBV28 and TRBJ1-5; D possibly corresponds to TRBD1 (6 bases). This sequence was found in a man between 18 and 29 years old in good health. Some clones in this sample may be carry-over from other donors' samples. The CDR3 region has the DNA TGTGCCTCTGCGGGGGGCGCTGGGCAGCCCCAGCATTTT. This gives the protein CASAGGAGQPQHF. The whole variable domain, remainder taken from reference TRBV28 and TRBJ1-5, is DVKVTQSSRYLVKRTGEKVFLECVQDMDHENMFWYRQDPGLGLRLIYFSYDVKMKEKGDIPEGYSVSREKKERFSLILESASTNQTSMYLCASAGGAGQPQHFGDGTRLSIL.